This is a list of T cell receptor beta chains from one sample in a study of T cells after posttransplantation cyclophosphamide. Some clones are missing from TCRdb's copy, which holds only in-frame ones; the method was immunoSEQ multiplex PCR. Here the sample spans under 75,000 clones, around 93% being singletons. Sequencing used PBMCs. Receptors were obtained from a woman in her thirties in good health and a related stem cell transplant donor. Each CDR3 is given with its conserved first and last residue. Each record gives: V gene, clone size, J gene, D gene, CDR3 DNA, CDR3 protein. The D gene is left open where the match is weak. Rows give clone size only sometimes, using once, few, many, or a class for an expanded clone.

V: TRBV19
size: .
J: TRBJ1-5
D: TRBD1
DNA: TGTGCCAGTAGTATAATCCCCCCAGGGGGACGTCAGCCCCGGCATTTT
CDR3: CASSIIPPGGRQPRHF

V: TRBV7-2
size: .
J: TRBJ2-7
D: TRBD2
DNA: TGTGCCAGCAGCCCCGACGGGGGGGCTCTAGACTTC
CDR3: CASSPDGGALDF

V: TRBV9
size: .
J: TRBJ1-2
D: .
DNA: TGTGCCAGCAGCGTATTGGGGGAGCTTAACTATGGCTACACCTTC
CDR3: CASSVLGELNYGYTF

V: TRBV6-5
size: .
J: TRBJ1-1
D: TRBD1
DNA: TGTGCCAGCAGACTACAGGGGTTCACTGAAGCTTTCTTT
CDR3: CASRLQGFTEAFF

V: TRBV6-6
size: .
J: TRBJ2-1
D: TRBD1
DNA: TGTGCCAGCAACCGACCGGGACAGGGGTTCAATGAGCAGTTCTTC
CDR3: CASNRPGQGFNEQFF

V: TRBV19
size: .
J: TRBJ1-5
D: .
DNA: TGTGCCAGTAGTCCGACAGGTAGTCTATATCAGCCCCAGCATTTT
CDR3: CASSPTGSLYQPQHF

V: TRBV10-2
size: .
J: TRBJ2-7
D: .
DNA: TGCGCCAGCAGTGACTCCGTCCCCTACGAGCAGTACTTC
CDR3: CASSDSVPYEQYF

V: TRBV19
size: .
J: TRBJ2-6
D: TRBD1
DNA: TGTGCCAGTAGTATAGGGGGGACAGTCAGCTCTGGGGCCAACGTCCTGACTTTC
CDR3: CASSIGGTVSSGANVLTF

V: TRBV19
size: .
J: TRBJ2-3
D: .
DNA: TGTGCCAGTAGTATAGCACAGGGCTTTTTAGGCACAGATACGCAGTATTTT
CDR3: CASSIAQGFLGTDTQYF

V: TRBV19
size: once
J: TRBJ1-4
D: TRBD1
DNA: TGTGCCAGTAGTATAGACCAAACGGGACAGGGGGGGTTAGGAACTAATGAAAAACTGTTTTTT
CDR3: CASSIDQTGQGGLGTNEKLFF

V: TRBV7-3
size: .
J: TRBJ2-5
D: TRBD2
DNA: TGTGCCAGCAGCTCTACTAGCGGGGGGACCCAGTACTTC
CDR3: CASSSTSGGTQYF

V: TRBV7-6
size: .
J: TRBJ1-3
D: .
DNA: TGTGCCAGCAGCCCAAGGACAAGCTACGATGGAAACACCATATATTTT
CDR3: CASSPRTSYDGNTIYF

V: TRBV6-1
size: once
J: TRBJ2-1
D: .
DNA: TGTGCCAGCAGTGAAGCAGGGGGGGACAATGAGCAGTTCTTC
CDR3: CASSEAGGDNEQFF

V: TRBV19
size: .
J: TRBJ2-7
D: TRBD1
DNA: TGTGCCAGTAGTCTGTATGCCGGGACAGGGAAGACCGAGCAGTACTTC
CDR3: CASSLYAGTGKTEQYF

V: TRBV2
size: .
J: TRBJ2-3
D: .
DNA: TGTGCCAGCAGTCCTTCGACACTTAGCACAGATACGCAGTATTTT
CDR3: CASSPSTLSTDTQYF

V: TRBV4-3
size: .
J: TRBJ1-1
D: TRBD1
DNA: TGCGCCAGCAGTACGGGGACAGCAACTGAAGCTTTCTTT
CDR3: CASSTGTATEAFF

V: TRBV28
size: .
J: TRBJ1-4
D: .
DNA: TGTGCCAGCAGTTTGATTACAGGGAGGAATGAAAAACTGTTTTTT
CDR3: CASSLITGRNEKLFF

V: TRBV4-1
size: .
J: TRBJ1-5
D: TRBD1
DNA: TGCGCCAGCAGCCACGACGACAGGGGGCTCCAGCCCCAGCATTTT
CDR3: CASSHDDRGLQPQHF

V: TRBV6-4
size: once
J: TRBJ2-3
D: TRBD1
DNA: TGTGCCAGCAGTGAACGGGAGACAGGGGGTAAAGATACGCAGTATTTT
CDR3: CASSERETGGKDTQYF

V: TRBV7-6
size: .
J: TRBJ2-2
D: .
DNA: TGTGCCAGCAGCTGGAGGAGGGGAACTACCGGGGAGCTGTTTTTT
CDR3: CASSWRRGTTGELFF

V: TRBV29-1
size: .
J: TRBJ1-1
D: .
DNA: TGCAGCGTCGCAAGCAGGGGCCCGGGGCGAGCTTTCTTT
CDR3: CSVASRGPGRAFF

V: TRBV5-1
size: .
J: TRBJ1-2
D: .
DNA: TGCGCCAGCAGCTTACAGGGTGCCTATGGCTACACCTTC
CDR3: CASSLQGAYGYTF

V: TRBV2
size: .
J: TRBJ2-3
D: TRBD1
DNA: TGTGCCAGCAGTGAACAGGGGGGCACAGATACGCAGTATTTT
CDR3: CASSEQGGTDTQYF

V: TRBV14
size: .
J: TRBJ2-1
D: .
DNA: TGTGCCAGCAGTCTTTTACGGGGGTTGAACAATGAGCAGTTCTTC
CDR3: CASSLLRGLNNEQFF

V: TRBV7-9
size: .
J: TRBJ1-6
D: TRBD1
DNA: TGTGCCAGCCCTAGACAGGGAAGGAATTCACCCCTCCACTTT
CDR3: CASPRQGRNSPLHF

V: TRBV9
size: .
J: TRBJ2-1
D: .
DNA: TGTGCCAGCAGCGTGGGACCGAACAATGAGCAGTTCTTC
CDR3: CASSVGPNNEQFF

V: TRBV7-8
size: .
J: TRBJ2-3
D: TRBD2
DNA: TGTGCCAGCAGCTTAGCTTGGGCGGGGGGCCGAACAGATACGCAGTATTTT
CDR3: CASSLAWAGGRTDTQYF

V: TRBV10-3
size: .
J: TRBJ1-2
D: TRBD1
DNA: TGTGCCATCAGTGGAGTTCGGGACAGGAGAGGCTACACCTTC
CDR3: CAISGVRDRRGYTF

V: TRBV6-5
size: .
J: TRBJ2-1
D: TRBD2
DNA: TGTGCCAGCAGTCCGACTAGCGGGGGATTAGGTGAGCAGTTCTTC
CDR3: CASSPTSGGLGEQFF

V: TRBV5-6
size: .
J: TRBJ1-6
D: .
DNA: TGTGCCAGCAGGGACGGCAGGGGAGGAACTAATTCACCCCTCCACTTT
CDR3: CASRDGRGGTNSPLHF

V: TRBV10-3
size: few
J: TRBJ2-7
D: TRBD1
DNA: TGTGCCATCATCCTGGACAGGGGGGCCTACGAGCAGTACTTC
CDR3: CAIILDRGAYEQYF

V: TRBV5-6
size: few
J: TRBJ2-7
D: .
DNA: TGTGCCAGCAGACGGTGGGGCTACGAGCAGTACTTC
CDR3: CASRRWGYEQYF

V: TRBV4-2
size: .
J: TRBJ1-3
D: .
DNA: TGTGCCAGCAGCCAAGAGGGACTAGTCTCTGGAAACACCATATATTTT
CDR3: CASSQEGLVSGNTIYF

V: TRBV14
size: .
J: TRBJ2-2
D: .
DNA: TGTGCCAGCAGCCAAGGAACCGGGTACACCGGGGAGCTGTTTTTT
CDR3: CASSQGTGYTGELFF

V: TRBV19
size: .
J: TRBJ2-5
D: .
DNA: TGTGCCAGTAGTATTTTATCCGGTCCAAAGGGCCAAGAGACCCAGTACTTC
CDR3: CASSILSGPKGQETQYF

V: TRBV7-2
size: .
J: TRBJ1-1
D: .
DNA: TGTGCCAGCAGCTTATTTCCGGTGAACACTGAAGCTTTCTTT
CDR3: CASSLFPVNTEAFF

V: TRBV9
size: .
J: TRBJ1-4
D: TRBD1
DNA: TGTGCCAGCAGCCTTAGACAGGGGCAGTTTGAAAAACTGTTTTTT
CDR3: CASSLRQGQFEKLFF

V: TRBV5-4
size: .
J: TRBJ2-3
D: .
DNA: TGTGCCAGCAGCTTCTCCGGGACGGTAGATACGCAGTATTTT
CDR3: CASSFSGTVDTQYF

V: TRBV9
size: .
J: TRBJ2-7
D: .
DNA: TGTGCCAGCAGCTTAGGGACTGGGGGCGAGCAGTACTTC
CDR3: CASSLGTGGEQYF

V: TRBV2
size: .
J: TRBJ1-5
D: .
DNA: TGTGCCAGCAGAAGGACCGTGGACCGTGGAAATCAGCCCCAGCATTTT
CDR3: CASRRTVDRGNQPQHF

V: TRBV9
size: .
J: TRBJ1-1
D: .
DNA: TGTGCCAGCAGCGTATACGGCAGGGGTTCGACTGAAGCTTTCTTT
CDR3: CASSVYGRGSTEAFF

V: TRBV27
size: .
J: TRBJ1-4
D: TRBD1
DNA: TGTGCCAGCAGTAGACCGGGACAGCCTAATGAAAAACTGTTTTTT
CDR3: CASSRPGQPNEKLFF

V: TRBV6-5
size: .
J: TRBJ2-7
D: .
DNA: TGTGCGGTAGGCCGTAACCCCTACGAGCAGTACTTC
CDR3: CAVGRNPYEQYF

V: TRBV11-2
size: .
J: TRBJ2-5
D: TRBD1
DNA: TGTGCCAGCAGCCTAAGCCGGGACAGGGGGCGGGAGACCCAGTACTTC
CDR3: CASSLSRDRGRETQYF

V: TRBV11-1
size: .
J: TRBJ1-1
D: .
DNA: TGTGCCAGCAGCTTAGCAGTGATCACTGAAGCTTTCTTT
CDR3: CASSLAVITEAFF

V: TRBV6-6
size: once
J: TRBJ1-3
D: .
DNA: TGTGCCAGCAGTACTACGAGGGCCCCCTCTGGAAACACCATATATTTT
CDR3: CASSTTRAPSGNTIYF

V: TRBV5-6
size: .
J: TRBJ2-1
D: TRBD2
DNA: TGTGCCAGCAGCTTGGCACTAGCGGGGGCCGGCTACAATGAGCAGTTCTTC
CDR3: CASSLALAGAGYNEQFF

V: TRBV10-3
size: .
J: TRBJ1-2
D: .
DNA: TGTGCCATCAGTGCGACGGGGGGAGGGGACTATGGCTACACCTTC
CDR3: CAISATGGGDYGYTF

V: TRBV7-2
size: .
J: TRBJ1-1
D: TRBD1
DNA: TGTGCCAGCAGCTCTGATCAGGGGGTTGGTACTGAAGCTTTCTTT
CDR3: CASSSDQGVGTEAFF

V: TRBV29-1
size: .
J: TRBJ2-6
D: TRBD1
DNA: TGCAGCGTTGTAGGGACAGGGGCCTCTGGGGCCAACGTCCTGACTTTC
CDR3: CSVVGTGASGANVLTF

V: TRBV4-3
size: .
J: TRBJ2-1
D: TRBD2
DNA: TGCGCCAGCAGTCCCGGGACTAGCCCCTACAATGAGCAGTTCTTC
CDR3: CASSPGTSPYNEQFF

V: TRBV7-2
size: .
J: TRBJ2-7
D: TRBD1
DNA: TGTGCCAGCAGCCTCGGCCGGGACAGCGTCTACGAGCAGTACTTC
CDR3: CASSLGRDSVYEQYF

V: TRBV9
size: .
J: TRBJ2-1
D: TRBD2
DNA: TGTGCCAGCAGCCTGAGGGGAGGGACGCAGTTCTTC
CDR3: CASSLRGGTQFF